The clone carrying this T cell receptor (beta chain) was found once. Its target is not known. Produced via immunoSEQ multiplex PCR; TCRdb's table is partial and in-frame only. The table records about 180,000 clones, around nine tenths of them present only once. This record comes from a study of T cell responses to AZD1222 COVID-19 vaccine. Germline values: CDR1 SGHNT, CDR2 YYREEE (reference sequence). The CDR3 length is 16 residues. V was pared by 0 bases and J by 4 bases, with 7 bases of the junction left unmatched. Study conclusions and caveats: Donors were mostly white British, more females; clonal diversity possibly underestimated.

This chain connects TRBV5-4 to TRBJ2-3; 8 bases agree with TRBD2. Here the sequenced sample was peripheral blood, taken 28 days after the second AZD1222 dose. The TCR was taken from an adult who received the AZD1222 COVID-19 vaccine. The DNA of the CDR3 is TGTGCCAGCAGCTTGGACGGGGGGGGCGGGGCAGATACGCAGTATTTT. This translates into CASSLDGGGGADTQYF.